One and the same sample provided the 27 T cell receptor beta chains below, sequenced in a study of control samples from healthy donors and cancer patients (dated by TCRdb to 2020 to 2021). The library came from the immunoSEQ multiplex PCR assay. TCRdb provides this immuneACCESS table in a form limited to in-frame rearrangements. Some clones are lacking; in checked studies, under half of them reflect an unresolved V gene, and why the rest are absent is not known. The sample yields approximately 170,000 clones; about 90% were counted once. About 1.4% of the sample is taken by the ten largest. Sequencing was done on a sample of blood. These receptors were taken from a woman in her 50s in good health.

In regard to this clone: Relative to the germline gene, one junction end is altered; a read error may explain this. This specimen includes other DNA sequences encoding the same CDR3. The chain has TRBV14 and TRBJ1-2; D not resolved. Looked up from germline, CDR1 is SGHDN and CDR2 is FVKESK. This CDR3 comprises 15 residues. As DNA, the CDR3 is TGTGCCAGTAGCCAAACGAGGTCCGGGCTTCATGGCTACACCTTC. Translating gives CASSQTRSGLHGYTF.

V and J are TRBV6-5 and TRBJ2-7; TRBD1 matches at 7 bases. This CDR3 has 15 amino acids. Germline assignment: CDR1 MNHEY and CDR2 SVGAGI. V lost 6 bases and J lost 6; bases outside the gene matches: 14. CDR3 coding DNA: TGTGCCAGCAGGCTACAGGGGTCTTCGTCTGGCGAGCAGTACTTC. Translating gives CASRLQGSSSGEQYF.

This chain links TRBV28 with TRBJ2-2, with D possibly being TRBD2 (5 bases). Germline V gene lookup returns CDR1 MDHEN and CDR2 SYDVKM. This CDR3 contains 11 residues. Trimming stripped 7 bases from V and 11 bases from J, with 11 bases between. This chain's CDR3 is CASTTGLELFF. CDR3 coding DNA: TGTGCCAGCACCACCGGACTCGAGCTGTTTTTT. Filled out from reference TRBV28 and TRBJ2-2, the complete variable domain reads DVKVTQSSRYLVKRTGEKVFLECVQDMDHENMFWYRQDPGLGLRLIYFSYDVKMKEKGDIPEGYSVSREKKERFSLILESASTNQTSMYLCASTTGLELFFGEGSRLTVL.

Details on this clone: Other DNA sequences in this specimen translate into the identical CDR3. The CDR3 reads CASSFSRGTEAFF. The CDR3 DNA is TGTGCCAGCAGCTTTTCCAGGGGCACTGAAGCTTTCTTT. J is TRBJ1-1 and V is TRBV11-3, with D perhaps matching TRBD1 (6 bases). The CDR3 runs to 13 residues. Germline assignment: CDR1 SGHNT and CDR2 YENEEA. V dropped 3 bases and J dropped 4 bases, with 9 bases sitting between them.

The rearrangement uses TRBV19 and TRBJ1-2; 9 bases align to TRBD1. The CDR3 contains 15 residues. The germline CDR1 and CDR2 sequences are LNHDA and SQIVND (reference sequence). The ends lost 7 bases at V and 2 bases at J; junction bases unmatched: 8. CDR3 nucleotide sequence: TGTGCCAGTACCAAGCTTGGACAGGGGAACTATGGCTACACCTTC. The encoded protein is CASTKLGQGNYGYTF.

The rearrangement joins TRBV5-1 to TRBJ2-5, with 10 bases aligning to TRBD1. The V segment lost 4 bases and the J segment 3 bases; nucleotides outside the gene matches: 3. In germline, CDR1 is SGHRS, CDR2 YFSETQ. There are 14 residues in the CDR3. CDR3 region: CASSVGQGKETQYF. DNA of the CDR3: TGCGCCAGCAGCGTGGGACAGGGGAAAGAGACCCAGTACTTC.

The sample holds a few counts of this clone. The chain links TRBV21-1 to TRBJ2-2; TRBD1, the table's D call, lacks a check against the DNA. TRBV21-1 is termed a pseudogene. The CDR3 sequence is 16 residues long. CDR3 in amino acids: CASHDRARLITGELFF. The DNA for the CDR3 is TGTGCCAGTCATGACAGGGCACGTTTGATCACCGGGGAGCTGTTTTTT.

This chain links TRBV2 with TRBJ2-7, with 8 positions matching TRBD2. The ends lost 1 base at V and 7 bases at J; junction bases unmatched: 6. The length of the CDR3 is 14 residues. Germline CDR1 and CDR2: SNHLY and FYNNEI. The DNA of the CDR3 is TGTGCCAGCAGTGAAGGGCGGGGGGCGGGGGAGCAGTACTTC. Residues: CASSEGRGAGEQYF.

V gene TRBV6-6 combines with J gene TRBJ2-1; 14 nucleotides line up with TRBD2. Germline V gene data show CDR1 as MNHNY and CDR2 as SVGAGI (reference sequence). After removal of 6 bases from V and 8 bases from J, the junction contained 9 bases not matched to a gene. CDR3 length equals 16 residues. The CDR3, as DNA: TGTGCCAGCAGCCGCGGGACTAGCGGGGGACAGGATGAGCAGTTCTTC. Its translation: CASSRGTSGGQDEQFF.

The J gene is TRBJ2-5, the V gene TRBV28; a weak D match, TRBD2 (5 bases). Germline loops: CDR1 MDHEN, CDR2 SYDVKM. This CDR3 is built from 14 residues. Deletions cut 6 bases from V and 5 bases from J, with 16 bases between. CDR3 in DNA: TGTGCCAGCAGCCCCTTAATCGGGGAGGAGACCCAGTACTTC. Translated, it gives CASSPLIGEETQYF. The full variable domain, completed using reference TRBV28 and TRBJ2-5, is DVKVTQSSRYLVKRTGEKVFLECVQDMDHENMFWYRQDPGLGLRLIYFSYDVKMKEKGDIPEGYSVSREKKERFSLILESASTNQTSMYLCASSPLIGEETQYFGPGTRLLVL.

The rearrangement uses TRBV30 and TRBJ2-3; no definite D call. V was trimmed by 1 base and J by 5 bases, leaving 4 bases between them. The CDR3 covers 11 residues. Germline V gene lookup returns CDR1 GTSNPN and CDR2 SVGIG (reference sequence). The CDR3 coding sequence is TGTGCCTGGAGTGCGTTAGATACGCAGTATTTT. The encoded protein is CAWSALDTQYF.

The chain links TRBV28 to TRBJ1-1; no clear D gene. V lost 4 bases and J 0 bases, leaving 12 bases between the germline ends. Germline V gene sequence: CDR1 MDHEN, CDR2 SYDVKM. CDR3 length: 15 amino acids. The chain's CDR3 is CASSSIYRMNTEAFF. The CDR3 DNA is TGTGCCAGCAGTTCCATCTATAGAATGAACACTGAAGCTTTCTTT.

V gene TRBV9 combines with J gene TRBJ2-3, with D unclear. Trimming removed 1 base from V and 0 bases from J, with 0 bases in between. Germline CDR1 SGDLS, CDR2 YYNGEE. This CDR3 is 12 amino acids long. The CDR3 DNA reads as TGTGCCAGCAGCGTAAGCACAGATACGCAGTATTTT. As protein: CASSVSTDTQYF.

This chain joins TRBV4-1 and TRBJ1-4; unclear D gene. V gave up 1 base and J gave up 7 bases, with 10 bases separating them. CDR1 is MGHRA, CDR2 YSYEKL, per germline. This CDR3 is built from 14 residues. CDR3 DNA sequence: TGCGCCAGCAGCCAAGGATCCGTCGGTGAAAAACTGTTTTTT. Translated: CASSQGSVGEKLFF.

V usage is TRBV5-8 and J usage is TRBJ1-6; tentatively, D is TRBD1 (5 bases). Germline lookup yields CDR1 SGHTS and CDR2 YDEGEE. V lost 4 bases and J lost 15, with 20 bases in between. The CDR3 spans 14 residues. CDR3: CASSNDRGILHLHF. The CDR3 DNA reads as TGTGCCAGCAGCAACGACAGAGGGATTCTTCACCTCCACTTT.

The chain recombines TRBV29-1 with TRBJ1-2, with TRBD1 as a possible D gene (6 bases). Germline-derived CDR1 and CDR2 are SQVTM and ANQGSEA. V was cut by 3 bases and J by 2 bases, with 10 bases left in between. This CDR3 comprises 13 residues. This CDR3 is CSVDRGANYGYTF. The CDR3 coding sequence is TGCAGCGTTGATCGGGGGGCCAACTATGGCTACACCTTC.

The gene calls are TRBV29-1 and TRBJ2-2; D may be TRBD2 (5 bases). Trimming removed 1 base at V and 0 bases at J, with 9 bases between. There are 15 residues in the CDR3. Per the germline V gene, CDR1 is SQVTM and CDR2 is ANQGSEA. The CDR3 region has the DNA TGCAGCGTTGAAGGGAGGAGCCCGAACACCGGGGAGCTGTTTTTT. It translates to CSVEGRSPNTGELFF.

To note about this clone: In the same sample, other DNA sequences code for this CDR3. CDR3 coding DNA: TGCGCCAGCAGCCTACGGACAGGGAACACCGGGGAGCTGTTTTTT. This encodes CASSLRTGNTGELFF. The gene calls are TRBV5-1 and TRBJ2-2; 7 bases agree with TRBD1. Germline V gene sequence: CDR1 SGHRS, CDR2 YFSETQ. Losses at the gene ends were 4 bases for V and 1 base for J; bases not matched to a gene: 4. The CDR3 spans 15 residues.

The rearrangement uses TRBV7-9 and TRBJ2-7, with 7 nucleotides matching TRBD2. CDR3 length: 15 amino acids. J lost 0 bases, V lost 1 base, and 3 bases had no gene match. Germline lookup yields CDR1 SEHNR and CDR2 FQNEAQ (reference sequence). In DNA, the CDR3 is TGTGCCAGCAGCTTAGGACCGGGGGGCTCCTACGAGCAGTACTTC. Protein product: CASSLGPGGSYEQYF.

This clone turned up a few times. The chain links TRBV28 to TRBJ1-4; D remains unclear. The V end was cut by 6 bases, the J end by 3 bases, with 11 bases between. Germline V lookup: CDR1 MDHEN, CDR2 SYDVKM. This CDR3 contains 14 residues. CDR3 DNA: TGTGCCAGCAGCCTATCGATCTCTAATGAAAAACTGTTTTTT. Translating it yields CASSLSISNEKLFF.

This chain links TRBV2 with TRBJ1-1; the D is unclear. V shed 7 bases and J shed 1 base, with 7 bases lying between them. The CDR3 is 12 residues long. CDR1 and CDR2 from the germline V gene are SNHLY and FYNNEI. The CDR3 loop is CASILWNTEAFF. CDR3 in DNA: TGTGCCAGCATCCTCTGGAACACTGAAGCTTTCTTT.

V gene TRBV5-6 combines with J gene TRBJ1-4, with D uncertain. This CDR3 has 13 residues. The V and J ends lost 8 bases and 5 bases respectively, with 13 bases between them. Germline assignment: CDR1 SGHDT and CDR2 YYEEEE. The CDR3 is CASKGATNEKLFF. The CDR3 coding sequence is TGTGCCAGTAAGGGAGCTACAAATGAAAAACTGTTTTTT.

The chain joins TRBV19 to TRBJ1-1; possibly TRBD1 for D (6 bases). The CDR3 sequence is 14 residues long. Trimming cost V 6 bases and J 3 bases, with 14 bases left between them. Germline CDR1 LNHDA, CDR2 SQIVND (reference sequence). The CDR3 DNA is TGTGCCAGTAGCCCGACAGGAGTTGACACTGAAGCTTTCTTT. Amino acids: CASSPTGVDTEAFF.

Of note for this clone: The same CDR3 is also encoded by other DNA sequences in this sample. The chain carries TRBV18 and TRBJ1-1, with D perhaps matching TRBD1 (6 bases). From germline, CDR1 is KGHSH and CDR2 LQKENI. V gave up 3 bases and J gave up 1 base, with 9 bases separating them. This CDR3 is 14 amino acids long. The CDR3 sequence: CASSPQGKNTEAFF. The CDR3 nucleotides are TGTGCCAGCTCACCTCAGGGGAAGAACACTGAAGCTTTCTTT.

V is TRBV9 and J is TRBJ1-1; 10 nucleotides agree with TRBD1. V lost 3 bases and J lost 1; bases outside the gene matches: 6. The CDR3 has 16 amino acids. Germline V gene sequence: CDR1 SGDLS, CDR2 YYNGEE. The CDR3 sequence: CASSAPRQGANTEAFF. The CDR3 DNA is TGTGCCAGCAGCGCTCCACGACAGGGGGCGAACACTGAAGCTTTCTTT.

The CDR3 protein is CASRPGLADTGELFF. The CDR3 nucleotides read TGTGCCAGCAGACCGGGACTAGCGGATACCGGGGAGCTGTTTTTT. The rearrangement uses TRBV27 and TRBJ2-2; TRBD2 matches at 11 bases. CDR3 length: 15 amino acids. The junction had 5 bases not matched to a gene; V was cut back by 6 bases and J by 5 bases. The V gene's germline CDR1 is MNHEY and CDR2 SMNVEV (reference sequence).

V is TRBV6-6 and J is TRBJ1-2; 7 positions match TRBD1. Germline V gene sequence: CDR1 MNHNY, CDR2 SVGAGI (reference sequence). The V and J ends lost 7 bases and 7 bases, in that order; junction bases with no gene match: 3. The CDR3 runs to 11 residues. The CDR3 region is CASIRGLGYTF. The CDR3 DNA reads TGTGCCAGCATTAGGGGGCTTGGCTACACCTTC.